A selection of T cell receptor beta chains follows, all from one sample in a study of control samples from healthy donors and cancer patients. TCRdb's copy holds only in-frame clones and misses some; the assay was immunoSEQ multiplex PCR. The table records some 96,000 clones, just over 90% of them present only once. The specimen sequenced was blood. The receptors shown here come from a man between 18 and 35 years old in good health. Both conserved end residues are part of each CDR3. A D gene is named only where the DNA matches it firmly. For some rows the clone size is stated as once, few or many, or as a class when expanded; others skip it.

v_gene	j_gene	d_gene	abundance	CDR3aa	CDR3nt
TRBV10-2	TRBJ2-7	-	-	CASSEGVQGAYEQYF	TGCGCCAGCAGTGAAGGGGTACAGGGCGCCTACGAGCAGTACTTC
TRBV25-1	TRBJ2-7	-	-	CASSDPGPGGEQYF	TGTGCCAGCAGTGACCCAGGTCCTGGCGGAGAGCAGTACTTC
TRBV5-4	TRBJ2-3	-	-	CASSWGPNLGADTQYF	TGTGCCAGCAGCTGGGGACCGAACCTGGGGGCAGATACGCAGTATTTT
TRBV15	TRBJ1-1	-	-	CATSRGVMNTEAFF	TGTGCCACCAGCAGAGGCGTCATGAACACTGAAGCTTTCTTT
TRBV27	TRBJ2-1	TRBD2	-	CASSLSAFGQRERDEQFF	TGTGCCAGCAGTTTATCGGCCTTCGGGCAGCGGGAGAGGGATGAGCAGTTCTTC
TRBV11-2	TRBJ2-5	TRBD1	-	CASSLGGTGETQYF	TGTGCCAGCAGCTTAGGGGGGACAGGGGAGACCCAGTACTTC
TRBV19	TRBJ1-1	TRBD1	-	CASQDRTNTEAFF	TGTGCCAGTCAGGACAGGACGAACACTGAAGCTTTCTTT
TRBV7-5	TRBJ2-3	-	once	CVRSRAVPPLISSTDTQYF	TGTGTCAGAAGCCGGGCAGTCCCTCCCCTCATTAGTAGCACAGATACGCAGTATTTT
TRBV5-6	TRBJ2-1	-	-	CASSFQGAWEFF	TGTGCCAGCAGCTTCCAAGGTGCTTGGGAGTTCTTC
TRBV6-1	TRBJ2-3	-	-	CASSGTWTTSTDTQYF	TGTGCCAGCAGTGGGACCTGGACAACTAGCACAGATACGCAGTATTTT
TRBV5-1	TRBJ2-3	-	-	CASSLESGVPREDTQYF	TGCGCCAGCAGCTTGGAGTCGGGCGTTCCGAGGGAAGATACGCAGTATTTT